The clone carrying this T cell receptor beta chain was seen ten or more times. One entry per CDR3 protein, called by TCRdb with MiXCR from the RT-PCR reads. The sample lists 150,000 to 200,000 distinct CDR3 sequences, 9.5% to 15% occurring once. The sample is drawn from a study of response to subunit inactivated influenza vaccine. Looked up from germline, CDR1 is SGHRS and CDR2 is YFSETQ. This CDR3 has 14 residues. Trimming removed 3 bases from V and 4 bases from J; junction bases left unmatched: 2. Separately, the same data were catalogued under a study of T cells expressing NK-cell markers. That report adds: As the method of synthesis, 5'RACE template switching with UMIs yielded TCR beta cDNA. It was from sorted CD3+CD56+NKG2C+, CD3+CD56+NKG2C- and CD3+CD56-NKG2C+ T cells that TCR beta repertoires came. Sequencing covered eight donors, seven HCMV-seropositive and one seronegative. The dominant NKG2C+ clonotypes represented roughly 1.0-7.5% of CD8+ T cells in five or six donors. HCMV specificity of the expanded NKG2C+ T cell clones was not established.

This clonotype originated in a man aged 45-65 years who received an inactivated influenza vaccine. The sequenced sample was CD8+ T cells sorted from PBMCs, obtained about 12 days after vaccination. The rearrangement links TRBV5-1 to TRBJ2-2, with 8 bases identical to TRBD1. CDR3 in amino acids: CASSSTGVTGELFF. In DNA, the CDR3 is TGCGCCAGCAGCTCGACAGGGGTCACCGGGGAGCTGTTTTTT.